These T cell receptor beta chains were read from a single sample in a study of blood T cell repertoires in COVID-19. Profiled with immunoSEQ multiplex PCR; TCRdb holds only in-frame clones, not every one. The data hold a few hundred thousand clones, with 80% to 85% observed a single time. The sequenced sample consisted of PBMCs or T cells enriched from blood (not recorded which). The source is a woman aged 45 to 65 who had recovered from COVID-19. Both conserved end residues are part of each CDR3. A D gene is named only where the DNA matches it firmly. Clone size is given for some rows only: seen once, a few or many times, or a class if the clone is expanded.

CDR3 length: 16; clone size: few; V gene: TRBV10-3; D gene: TRBD1; J gene: TRBJ1-3; CDR3 DNA: TGTGCCATCAGTGAAACTGGACAGGGCTCTGGAAACACCATATATTTT; CDR3 protein: CAISETGQGSGNTIYF
CDR3 length: 18; clone size: .; V gene: TRBV24-1; D gene: .; J gene: TRBJ1-5; CDR3 DNA: TGTGCCACCAGTGACCCTTCACACGATACAGGTGGCAATCAGCCCCAGCATTTT; CDR3 protein: CATSDPSHDTGGNQPQHF
CDR3 length: 14; clone size: .; V gene: TRBV4-3; D gene: .; J gene: TRBJ1-2; CDR3 DNA: TGCGCCAGCAGCCAGGGGGGACTCACCAGAAGCTACACCTTC; CDR3 protein: CASSQGGLTRSYTF
CDR3 length: 15; clone size: .; V gene: TRBV5-5; D gene: .; J gene: TRBJ1-2; CDR3 DNA: TGTGCCAGCAGCTCGTCTGTGGGGCAGGTAGGCGGCTACACCTTC; CDR3 protein: CASSSSVGQVGGYTF
CDR3 length: 14; clone size: .; V gene: TRBV4-3; D gene: .; J gene: TRBJ1-1; CDR3 DNA: TGCGCCAGCAGCCAAGAAACAGCTAACACTGAAGCTTTCTTT; CDR3 protein: CASSQETANTEAFF
CDR3 length: 16; clone size: .; V gene: TRBV3-1/TRBV3-2; D gene: .; J gene: TRBJ2-3; CDR3 DNA: TGTGCCAGCAGTGAAGAGGGCCAGGGGAGGGTAGATACGCAGTATTTT; CDR3 protein: CASSEEGQGRVDTQYF
CDR3 length: 14; clone size: few; V gene: TRBV3-1/TRBV3-2; D gene: .; J gene: TRBJ2-7; CDR3 DNA: TGTGCCAGCAGCCAAGGAACTCATTCTGCCGAGCAGTACTTC; CDR3 protein: CASSQGTHSAEQYF
CDR3 length: 16; clone size: .; V gene: TRBV28; D gene: TRBD1; J gene: TRBJ2-5; CDR3 DNA: TGTGCCAGCAGCCAGGGCCTCGGGACAGTCCAAGAGACCCAGTACTTC; CDR3 protein: CASSQGLGTVQETQYF
CDR3 length: 15; clone size: .; V gene: TRBV4-1; D gene: TRBD2; J gene: TRBJ2-7; CDR3 DNA: TGCGCCAGCAGCCACCCCCCGACTAGCGGAGACGAGCAGTACTTC; CDR3 protein: CASSHPPTSGDEQYF
CDR3 length: 17; clone size: .; V gene: TRBV7-9; D gene: .; J gene: TRBJ1-2; CDR3 DNA: TGTGCCAGCAGCGCCGGCCTAGAGGGAAGAGGTAACTATGGCTACACCTTC; CDR3 protein: CASSAGLEGRGNYGYTF
CDR3 length: 17; clone size: .; V gene: TRBV3-1/TRBV3-2; D gene: .; J gene: TRBJ1-2; CDR3 DNA: TGTGCCAGCAGCCAGGGGGTTCGGCGGGGTGGTAACTATGGCTACACCTTC; CDR3 protein: CASSQGVRRGGNYGYTF
CDR3 length: 16; clone size: .; V gene: TRBV14; D gene: TRBD1; J gene: TRBJ1-4; CDR3 DNA: TGTGCCAGCAGCCAAGTGGGGGGACAGGGGAGCGAAAAACTGTTTTTT; CDR3 protein: CASSQVGGQGSEKLFF
CDR3 length: 13; clone size: .; V gene: TRBV30; D gene: .; J gene: TRBJ2-7; CDR3 DNA: TGTGCCTGGAGTGTACTTAAATACTACGAGCAGTACTTC; CDR3 protein: CAWSVLKYYEQYF
CDR3 length: 14; clone size: .; V gene: TRBV6-5; D gene: .; J gene: TRBJ1-1; CDR3 DNA: TGTGCCAGCAGCTTAGGGGGTGGTAACACTGAAGCTTTCTTT; CDR3 protein: CASSLGGGNTEAFF
CDR3 length: 14; clone size: .; V gene: TRBV5-1; D gene: TRBD2; J gene: TRBJ2-3; CDR3 DNA: TGCGCCAGCAGCGTACGGACTAGCGCAGATACGCAGTATTTT; CDR3 protein: CASSVRTSADTQYF
CDR3 length: 16; clone size: .; V gene: TRBV27; D gene: .; J gene: TRBJ2-1; CDR3 DNA: TGTGCCAGCAGTTTTGAGAGGGCAAGAGGAGCGAATGAGCAGTTCTTC; CDR3 protein: CASSFERARGANEQFF
CDR3 length: 15; clone size: .; V gene: TRBV7-3; D gene: TRBD2; J gene: TRBJ2-1; CDR3 DNA: TGTGCCAGCAGCGCCGGGACTAGTTACTACAATGAGCAGTTCTTC; CDR3 protein: CASSAGTSYYNEQFF
CDR3 length: 15; clone size: .; V gene: TRBV6-2/TRBV6-3; D gene: TRBD1; J gene: TRBJ2-7; CDR3 DNA: TGTGCCAGCAGCCGACTTCCTGGACAGGTCTACGAGCAGTACTTC; CDR3 protein: CASSRLPGQVYEQYF
CDR3 length: 14; clone size: .; V gene: TRBV5-1; D gene: .; J gene: TRBJ2-7; CDR3 DNA: TGCGCCAGCAGATCGGACGGGGAGTTCTACGAGCAGTACTTC; CDR3 protein: CASRSDGEFYEQYF
CDR3 length: 15; clone size: .; V gene: TRBV7-3; D gene: TRBD1; J gene: TRBJ1-4; CDR3 DNA: TGTGCCAGCAGCTTAACGGGGACAGGGGTTGAAAAACTGTTTTTT; CDR3 protein: CASSLTGTGVEKLFF
CDR3 length: 13; clone size: .; V gene: TRBV6-2/TRBV6-3; D gene: .; J gene: TRBJ1-2; CDR3 DNA: TGTGCCAGCAGTTCGACAGCTAACTATGGCTACACCTTC; CDR3 protein: CASSSTANYGYTF
CDR3 length: 14; clone size: .; V gene: TRBV7-3; D gene: .; J gene: TRBJ1-2; CDR3 DNA: TGTGCCAGCAGCTTCATGTTCCGGGACACCGGCTACACCTTC; CDR3 protein: CASSFMFRDTGYTF
CDR3 length: 13; clone size: few; V gene: TRBV30; D gene: .; J gene: TRBJ1-2; CDR3 DNA: TGTGCCTGGAGTGCCTCTGGGGGGAGTGGCTACACCTTC; CDR3 protein: CAWSASGGSGYTF
CDR3 length: 14; clone size: .; V gene: TRBV6-5; D gene: TRBD1; J gene: TRBJ1-2; CDR3 DNA: TGTGCCAGCAATCCGACAGGGGCGGGCTATGGCTACACCTTC; CDR3 protein: CASNPTGAGYGYTF
CDR3 length: 14; clone size: .; V gene: TRBV6-5; D gene: .; J gene: TRBJ1-1; CDR3 DNA: TGTGCCAGCAGTTACTCCAGGGCCAACACTGAAGCTTTCTTT; CDR3 protein: CASSYSRANTEAFF
CDR3 length: 13; clone size: .; V gene: TRBV12-3/TRBV12-4; D gene: TRBD1; J gene: TRBJ1-2; CDR3 DNA: TGTGCCAGCAGTTCGGGACAGGCTTATGGCTACACCTTC; CDR3 protein: CASSSGQAYGYTF
CDR3 length: 12; clone size: .; V gene: TRBV5-4; D gene: .; J gene: TRBJ2-2; CDR3 DNA: TGTGCCAGCAGCTTACAAGCCGGGGAGCTGTTTTTT; CDR3 protein: CASSLQAGELFF
CDR3 length: 14; clone size: once; V gene: TRBV3-1/TRBV3-2; D gene: .; J gene: TRBJ1-1; CDR3 DNA: TGTGCCAGCAGCCACCTACAGGGAATCACTGAAGCTTTCTTT; CDR3 protein: CASSHLQGITEAFF
CDR3 length: 14; clone size: .; V gene: TRBV7-8; D gene: .; J gene: TRBJ2-1; CDR3 DNA: TGTGCCAGCAGCTTAGGACAGCTGGGGAATGAGCAGTTCTTC; CDR3 protein: CASSLGQLGNEQFF
CDR3 length: 16; clone size: many; V gene: TRBV7-8; D gene: TRBD1; J gene: TRBJ1-5; CDR3 DNA: TGTGCCAGCAGCTCCCGGACAGGGGTTGGGGGTCAGCCCCAGCATTTT; CDR3 protein: CASSSRTGVGGQPQHF
CDR3 length: 15; clone size: .; V gene: TRBV28; D gene: .; J gene: TRBJ1-5; CDR3 DNA: TGTGCCAGCAGTTATCTTTCTAGTGGCAATCAGCCCCAGCATTTT; CDR3 protein: CASSYLSSGNQPQHF
CDR3 length: 14; clone size: .; V gene: TRBV30; D gene: .; J gene: TRBJ1-1; CDR3 DNA: TGTGCCTGGAGTGTCGGGTTCCCGGTCGTTGAAGCTTTCTTT; CDR3 protein: CAWSVGFPVVEAFF
CDR3 length: 15; clone size: .; V gene: TRBV11-2; D gene: .; J gene: TRBJ1-5; CDR3 DNA: TGTGCCAGCAGCCTAGCCTCAGGCGCTGGTCAGCCCCAGCATTTT; CDR3 protein: CASSLASGAGQPQHF
CDR3 length: 17; clone size: .; V gene: TRBV2; D gene: TRBD1; J gene: TRBJ2-1; CDR3 DNA: TGTGCCAGCAGTGAACGGGCAGGGGGTTTCAACTACAATGAGCAGTTCTTC; CDR3 protein: CASSERAGGFNYNEQFF
CDR3 length: 11; clone size: .; V gene: TRBV6-5; D gene: .; J gene: TRBJ2-7; CDR3 DNA: TGTGCCAGCATAGGGGGACACGAGCAGTACTTC; CDR3 protein: CASIGGHEQYF
CDR3 length: 14; clone size: .; V gene: TRBV11-1; D gene: .; J gene: TRBJ1-3; CDR3 DNA: TGTGCCAGCAGCTTATCAGTCTCTGGAAACACCATATATTTT; CDR3 protein: CASSLSVSGNTIYF
CDR3 length: 18; clone size: few; V gene: TRBV7-9; D gene: TRBD2; J gene: TRBJ2-1; CDR3 DNA: TGTGCCAGCAGCTTGGGACTAGCGGGCGCCTCCTACTACAATGAGCAGTTCTTC; CDR3 protein: CASSLGLAGASYYNEQFF
CDR3 length: 13; clone size: .; V gene: TRBV11-2; D gene: .; J gene: TRBJ2-5; CDR3 DNA: TGTGCCAGCAGCTCAGGGGATAGGGAGACCCAGTACTTC; CDR3 protein: CASSSGDRETQYF
CDR3 length: 15; clone size: .; V gene: TRBV2; D gene: TRBD1; J gene: TRBJ2-7; CDR3 DNA: TGTGCCAGCAGTGATGGACAGGGTGGGGCCTACGAGCAGTACTTC; CDR3 protein: CASSDGQGGAYEQYF
CDR3 length: 14; clone size: .; V gene: TRBV7-2; D gene: .; J gene: TRBJ1-6; CDR3 DNA: TGTGCCAGCAGCACAGGGCAGAGGAATTCACCCCTCCACTTT; CDR3 protein: CASSTGQRNSPLHF
CDR3 length: 15; clone size: .; V gene: TRBV5-1; D gene: TRBD1; J gene: TRBJ2-7; CDR3 DNA: TGCGCCAGCACCAGTTCGTCAGGGGGCTCCTACGAGCAGTACTTC; CDR3 protein: CASTSSSGGSYEQYF
CDR3 length: 17; clone size: .; V gene: TRBV27; D gene: .; J gene: TRBJ2-3; CDR3 DNA: TGTGCCAGCAGCCGCCGCCAAACTACCACACGCACAGATACGCAGTATTTT; CDR3 protein: CASSRRQTTTRTDTQYF
CDR3 length: 14; clone size: once; V gene: TRBV19; D gene: .; J gene: TRBJ1-6; CDR3 DNA: TGTGCCAGTAGTATCGGCAGACTTAATTCACCCCTCCACTTT; CDR3 protein: CASSIGRLNSPLHF
CDR3 length: 16; clone size: .; V gene: TRBV13; D gene: .; J gene: TRBJ1-3; CDR3 DNA: TGTGCCAGCAGCTTAGGGGGCACAACCTCTGGAAACACCATATATTTT; CDR3 protein: CASSLGGTTSGNTIYF
CDR3 length: 12; clone size: few; V gene: TRBV27; D gene: TRBD1; J gene: TRBJ1-1; CDR3 DNA: TGTGCCAGTAAAACAGGGGGAACTGAAGCTTTCTTT; CDR3 protein: CASKTGGTEAFF
CDR3 length: 15; clone size: .; V gene: TRBV9; D gene: TRBD2; J gene: TRBJ2-5; CDR3 DNA: TGTGCCAGCAGCGTAGATCCTAGCGGGAAGGCGACCCAGTACTTC; CDR3 protein: CASSVDPSGKATQYF
CDR3 length: 14; clone size: .; V gene: TRBV27; D gene: .; J gene: TRBJ1-1; CDR3 DNA: TGTGCCAGCAGTTTTGGCGGATTGAACACTGAAGCTTTCTTT; CDR3 protein: CASSFGGLNTEAFF
CDR3 length: 16; clone size: once; V gene: TRBV6-1; D gene: .; J gene: TRBJ1-1; CDR3 DNA: TGTGCCAGCAGTGGCCTACCAGGGCAGTTGAACACTGAAGCTTTCTTT; CDR3 protein: CASSGLPGQLNTEAFF
CDR3 length: 14; clone size: few; V gene: TRBV18; D gene: .; J gene: TRBJ1-1; CDR3 DNA: TGTGCCAGCTCTGCCGGAACAGGGAACACTGAAGCTTTCTTT; CDR3 protein: CASSAGTGNTEAFF
CDR3 length: 14; clone size: .; V gene: TRBV7-3; D gene: .; J gene: TRBJ1-6; CDR3 DNA: TGTGCCAGCAGCCCCCAGGGTTTAGATTCACCCCTCCACTTT; CDR3 protein: CASSPQGLDSPLHF
CDR3 length: 13; clone size: .; V gene: TRBV19; D gene: .; J gene: TRBJ2-1; CDR3 DNA: TGTGCCAGTACCCCCCCCCATTACAATGAGCAGTTCTTC; CDR3 protein: CASTPPHYNEQFF
CDR3 length: 12; clone size: .; V gene: TRBV12-3/TRBV12-4; D gene: TRBD1; J gene: TRBJ1-2; CDR3 DNA: TGTGCCAGCAGTTTTGACAGGGCTGGCTACACCTTC; CDR3 protein: CASSFDRAGYTF
CDR3 length: 15; clone size: .; V gene: TRBV3-1/TRBV3-2; D gene: .; J gene: TRBJ1-5; CDR3 DNA: TGTGCCAGCAGCCAAGATGGGGGGGGCAGACAGCCCCAGCATTTT; CDR3 protein: CASSQDGGGRQPQHF
CDR3 length: 15; clone size: once; V gene: TRBV7-2; D gene: TRBD1; J gene: TRBJ1-2; CDR3 DNA: TGTGCCAGCAGCGAGGGACAGGCCAGGAACTATGGCTACACCTTC; CDR3 protein: CASSEGQARNYGYTF
CDR3 length: 18; clone size: .; V gene: TRBV27; D gene: .; J gene: TRBJ2-2; CDR3 DNA: TGTGCCAGCAGCCCACGAGGGCAGGACCTCGCGAACACCGGGGAGCTGTTTTTT; CDR3 protein: CASSPRGQDLANTGELFF
CDR3 length: 12; clone size: few; V gene: TRBV30; D gene: .; J gene: TRBJ1-4; CDR3 DNA: TGTGCCTGGAGTGTCAGGGCTGAAAAACTGTTTTTT; CDR3 protein: CAWSVRAEKLFF
CDR3 length: 16; clone size: once; V gene: TRBV28; D gene: TRBD1; J gene: TRBJ1-5; CDR3 DNA: TGTGCCAGCAGCCGCGGGACAGGGGTCAGCAATCAGCCCCAGCATTTT; CDR3 protein: CASSRGTGVSNQPQHF
CDR3 length: 13; clone size: .; V gene: TRBV4-3; D gene: .; J gene: TRBJ1-2; CDR3 DNA: TGCGCCAGCAGCCCGGGACTGAACTATGGCTACACCTTC; CDR3 protein: CASSPGLNYGYTF
CDR3 length: 13; clone size: few; V gene: TRBV5-1; D gene: .; J gene: TRBJ1-1; CDR3 DNA: TGCGCCAGCAGCTTGGACGATTCAGGTGAAGCTTTCTTT; CDR3 protein: CASSLDDSGEAFF
CDR3 length: 15; clone size: few; V gene: TRBV6-5; D gene: .; J gene: TRBJ2-7; CDR3 DNA: TGTGCCAGCAGTTACTCGATTCAGTTCTCCTACGAGCAGTACTTC; CDR3 protein: CASSYSIQFSYEQYF